One and the same sample provided the 15 T cell receptor beta chains below, sequenced in a study of PD-L1 blockade in urothelial cancer. Profiled with immunoSEQ multiplex PCR; TCRdb holds only in-frame clones, not every one. Here the sample spans 50,000 to 55,000 clones, roughly 80% being singletons. Source: PBMCs, taken around atezolizumab (anti-PD-L1) treatment. These TCRs come from a man between 70 and 80 years old with urothelial cancer.

The chain uses TRBV10-3 and TRBJ1-1; D possibly corresponds to TRBD1 (6 bases). The CDR3 runs to 13 residues. Germline assignment: CDR1 ENHRY and CDR2 SYGVKD. Trimming removed 7 bases at V and 2 bases at J, with 11 bases between. The CDR3 coding sequence is TGTGCCATCATGGGGGGGGCAAACACTGAAGCTTTCTTT. Translation: CAIMGGANTEAFF.

The gene calls are TRBV11-3 and TRBJ2-5, with TRBD1 matching over 8 bases. V was pared by 5 bases and J by 2 bases, with 4 bases of the junction left unmatched. The CDR3 length is 14 residues. Germline V lookup: CDR1 SGHNT, CDR2 YENEEA. The CDR3 DNA follows: TGTGCCAGCAGCCCACGGACAGGGCAAGAGACCCAGTACTTC. Protein: CASSPRTGQETQYF.

CDR3 sequence reads: CASSLGLVQTYEQYF. In DNA form, the CDR3 reads TGTGCCAGCAGTTTGGGACTAGTCCAGACCTACGAGCAGTACTTC. This chain uses TRBV28 with TRBJ2-7; 8 nucleotides match TRBD2. Germline-derived CDR1 and CDR2 are MDHEN and SYDVKM. This CDR3 region has 15 residues. The J segment lost 2 bases and the V segment lost 3 bases, leaving 6 bases of the junction unmatched.

The J gene is TRBJ2-3, the V gene TRBV7-9; the match to TRBD1 covers 9 bases. The CDR3 runs to 16 residues. V dropped 3 bases and J dropped 5; count of bases not matched to a gene: 9. CDR1 and CDR2 from the germline V gene are SEHNR and FQNEAQ (reference sequence). As DNA, the CDR3 is TGTGCCAGCAGCTTTGACAGGGGGGTCCGGGGAGATACGCAGTATTTT. It specifies CASSFDRGVRGDTQYF.

V usage is TRBV6-1 and J usage is TRBJ2-2, with D possibly TRBD1 on 6 matching bases. The V end lost 10 bases, the J end lost 4 bases, and 10 bases lay between the germline ends. The CDR3 runs to 12 residues. Germline loops: CDR1 MNHNS, CDR2 SASEGT. CDR3 coding DNA: TGTGCCATCCAGACAGGCACCGGGGAGCTGTTTTTT. This translates into CAIQTGTGELFF.

This CDR3 reads CASSSVSGTVSYEQYF. The DNA for the CDR3 is TGTGCCAGCAGCTCAGTTTCCGGGACAGTGTCCTACGAGCAGTACTTC. The genes are TRBV21-1 and TRBJ2-7; the table's D call of TRBD1 was not tested on the DNA. TRBV21-1 constitutes a pseudogene. The CDR3 covers 16 residues.

The V call is TRBV27, the J call TRBJ1-3; no reliable D call. Trimming removed 3 bases from V and 4 bases from J, with 10 bases in between. Germline-derived CDR1 and CDR2 are MNHEY and SMNVEV (reference sequence). The CDR3 runs to 14 residues. The CDR3 region is CASSFGVPGNTIYF. In nucleotides, the CDR3 is TGTGCCAGCAGTTTCGGGGTGCCCGGAAACACCATATATTTT.

The chain has TRBV18 and TRBJ1-1; D gene unclear. The V end lost 3 bases, the J end lost 1 base, and 6 bases lay between the germline ends. The length of the CDR3 is 13 residues. Germline-derived CDR1 and CDR2 are KGHSH and LQKENI. Here the CDR3 reads CASSPGENTEAFF. The CDR3 nucleotides are TGTGCCAGCTCACCGGGAGAGAACACTGAAGCTTTCTTT.

J is TRBJ2-7 and V is TRBV7-9, with TRBD2 identical over 11 bases. V shed 8 bases, J shed 3 bases, and the junction held 9 bases outside the gene matches. Germline V lookup: CDR1 SEHNR, CDR2 FQNEAQ (reference sequence). CDR3 length equals 15 residues. CDR3 in DNA: TGTGCCAGCGGCGGGACTAGCGGACCTGTCTACGAGCAGTACTTC. It specifies CASGGTSGPVYEQYF. Full variable domain (rest looked up from reference TRBV7-9 and TRBJ2-7): DTGVSQNPRHKITKRGQNVTFRCDPISEHNRLYWYRQTLGQGPEFLTYFQNEAQLEKSRLLSDRFSAERPKGSFSTLEIQRTEQGDSAMYLCASGGTSGPVYEQYFGPGTRLTVT.

The chain has TRBV7-9 and TRBJ2-3; D unresolved. The ends were cut back, 2 bases at V and 5 bases at J, with 8 bases in the middle. The CDR3 is made up of 13 amino acids. Germline V gene data show CDR1 as SEHNR and CDR2 as FQNEAQ (reference sequence). The CDR3 spells CASSLLRRDTQYF. In DNA, the CDR3 is TGTGCCAGCAGCTTACTCCGCAGAGATACGCAGTATTTT.

This chain uses TRBV5-5 with TRBJ2-7; 11 nucleotides align to TRBD2. V was pared by 0 bases and J by 5 bases, with 4 bases of the junction left unmatched. The length of the CDR3 is 15 residues. The germline V gene has CDR1 SGHKS and CDR2 YYEKEE (reference sequence). This chain's CDR3 is CASSLVASGRNEQYF. For the CDR3, the DNA is TGTGCCAGCAGCTTGGTGGCTAGCGGGAGGAACGAGCAGTACTTC. The variable domain in full, with the rest retrieved from reference TRBV5-5 and TRBJ2-7, is DAGVTQSPTHLIKTRGQQVTLRCSPISGHKSVSWYQQVLGQGPQFIFQYYEKEERGRGNFPDRFSARQFPNYSSELNVNALLLGDSALYLCASSLVASGRNEQYFGPGTRLTVT.

V gene TRBV7-9 combines with J gene TRBJ2-2; a possible D gene is TRBD1 (6 bases). CDR1 and CDR2 from the germline V gene are SEHNR and FQNEAQ (reference sequence). CDR3 length: 14 amino acids. V gave up 5 bases and J gave up 6 bases, with 13 bases separating them. CDR3 coding DNA: TGTGCCAGCAGCCACCCTGAGGGGGCCGGGGAGCTGTTTTTT. Translating gives CASSHPEGAGELFF.

V and J are TRBV4-1 and TRBJ2-1, with a tentative D call TRBD1 (6 bases). V shed 2 bases and J shed 7 bases, with 15 bases lying between them. The germline V gene has CDR1 MGHRA and CDR2 YSYEKL. The CDR3 covers 15 residues. The CDR3 protein is CASSQFDSRGNEQFF. The CDR3 DNA sequence: TGCGCCAGCAGCCAATTTGACTCGAGGGGGAATGAGCAGTTCTTC.

The rearrangement links TRBV7-2 to TRBJ2-5; perhaps TRBD1 as D (5 bases). The CDR3 contains 16 residues. Germline values: CDR1 SGHTA, CDR2 FQGNSA. With 5 bases removed from V and 5 bases from J, the gap between germline ends came to 21 bases. CDR3 nucleotide sequence: TGTGCCAGCAGCACATCCCCTTCCAGGGCTCGGGAGACCCAGTACTTC. It is translated as CASSTSPSRARETQYF.

The genes are TRBV15 and TRBJ1-3, with D possibly being TRBD1 (5 bases). Germline V gene lookup returns CDR1 LNHNV and CDR2 YYDKDF (reference sequence). The V and J ends lost 1 base and 0 bases respectively, with 7 bases between them. This CDR3 spans 15 amino acids. CDR3 amino acids: CATSRGQSSGNTIYF. CDR3 nucleotide sequence: TGTGCCACCAGCAGAGGACAGAGCTCTGGAAACACCATATATTTT.